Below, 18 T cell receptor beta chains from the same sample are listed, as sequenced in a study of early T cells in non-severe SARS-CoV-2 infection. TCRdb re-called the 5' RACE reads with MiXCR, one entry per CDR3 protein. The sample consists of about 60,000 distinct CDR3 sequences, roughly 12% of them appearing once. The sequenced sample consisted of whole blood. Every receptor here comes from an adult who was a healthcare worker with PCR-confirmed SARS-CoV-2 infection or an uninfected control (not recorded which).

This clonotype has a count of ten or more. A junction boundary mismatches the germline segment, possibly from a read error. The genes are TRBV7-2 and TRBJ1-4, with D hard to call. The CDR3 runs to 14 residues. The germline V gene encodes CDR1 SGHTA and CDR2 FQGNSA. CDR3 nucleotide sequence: TGTGCCAGCAGCCTAGCTCCCGGGATTGAAAAACTGTTTTTT. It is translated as CASSLAPGIEKLFF.

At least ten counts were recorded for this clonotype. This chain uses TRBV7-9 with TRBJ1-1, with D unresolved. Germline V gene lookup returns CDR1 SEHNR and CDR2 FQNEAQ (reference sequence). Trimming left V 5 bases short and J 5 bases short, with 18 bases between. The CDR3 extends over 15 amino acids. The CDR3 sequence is CASSAPRLEGTEAFF. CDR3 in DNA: TGTGCCAGCAGCGCACCGCGGCTCGAAGGGACTGAAGCTTTCTTT.

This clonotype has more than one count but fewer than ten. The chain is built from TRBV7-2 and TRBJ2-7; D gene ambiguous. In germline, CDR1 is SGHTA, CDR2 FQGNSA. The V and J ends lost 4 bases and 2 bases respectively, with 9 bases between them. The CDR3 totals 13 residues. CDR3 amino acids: CASSWTVTYEQYF. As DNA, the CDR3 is TGTGCCAGCAGCTGGACGGTAACCTACGAGCAGTACTTC.

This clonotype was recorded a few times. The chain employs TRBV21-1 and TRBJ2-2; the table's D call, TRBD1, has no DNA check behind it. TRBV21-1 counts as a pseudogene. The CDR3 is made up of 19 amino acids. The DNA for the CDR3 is TGTGCCAGCAGCAAAGAATCGGCAGGAGCCAACGGGGGGACCGGGGAGCTGTTTTTT. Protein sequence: CASSKESAGANGGTGELFF.

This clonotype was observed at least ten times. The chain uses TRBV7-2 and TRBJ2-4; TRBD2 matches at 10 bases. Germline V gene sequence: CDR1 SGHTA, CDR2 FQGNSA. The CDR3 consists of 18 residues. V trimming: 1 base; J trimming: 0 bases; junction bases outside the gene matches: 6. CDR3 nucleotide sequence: TGTGCCAGCAGCTTAGGGCTAGCGGGGGCTCTAGCCAAAAACATTCAGTACTTC. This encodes CASSLGLAGALAKNIQYF.

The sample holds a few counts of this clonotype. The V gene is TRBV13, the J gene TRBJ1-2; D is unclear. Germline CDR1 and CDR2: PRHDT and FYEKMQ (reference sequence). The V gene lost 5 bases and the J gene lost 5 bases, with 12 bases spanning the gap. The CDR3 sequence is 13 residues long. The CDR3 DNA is TGTGCCAGCAGCAAATCCGGGTCATATGGCTACACCTTC. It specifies CASSKSGSYGYTF.

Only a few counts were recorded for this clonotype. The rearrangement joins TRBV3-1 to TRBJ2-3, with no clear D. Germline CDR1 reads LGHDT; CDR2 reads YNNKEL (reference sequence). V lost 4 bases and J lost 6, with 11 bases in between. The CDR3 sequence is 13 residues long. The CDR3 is CASSPPGGDTQYF. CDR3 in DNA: TGTGCCAGCAGCCCCCCCGGCGGTGATACGCAGTATTTT.

The CDR3 loop is CASSLSLGGNEKLFF. The CDR3 DNA follows: TGTGCCAGCAGCCTCAGCCTCGGAGGTAATGAAAAACTGTTTTTT. The genes are TRBV13 and TRBJ1-4; D remains ambiguous. Per the germline V gene, CDR1 is PRHDT and CDR2 is FYEKMQ (reference sequence). With 5 bases removed from V and 4 bases from J, the gap between germline ends came to 14 bases. This CDR3 is 15 amino acids long.

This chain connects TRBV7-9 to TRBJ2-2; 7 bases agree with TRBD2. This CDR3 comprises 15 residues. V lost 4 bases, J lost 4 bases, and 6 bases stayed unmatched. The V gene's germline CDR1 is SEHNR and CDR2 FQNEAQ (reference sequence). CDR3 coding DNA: TGTGCCAGCAGCTCCGGACTAGTAGGCACCGGGGAGCTGTTTTTT. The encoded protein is CASSSGLVGTGELFF.

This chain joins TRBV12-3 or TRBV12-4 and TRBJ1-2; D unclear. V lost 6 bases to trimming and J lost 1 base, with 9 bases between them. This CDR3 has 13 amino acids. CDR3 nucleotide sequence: TGTGCCAGCAGCCTATCTAATAACTATGGCTACACCTTC. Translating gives CASSLSNNYGYTF.

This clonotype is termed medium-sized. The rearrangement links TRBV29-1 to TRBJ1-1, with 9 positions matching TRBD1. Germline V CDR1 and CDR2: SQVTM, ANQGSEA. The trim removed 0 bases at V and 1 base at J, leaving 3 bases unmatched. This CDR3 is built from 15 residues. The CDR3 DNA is TGCAGCGTTGAAGATCCACAGGGGGCGAACACTGAAGCTTTCTTT. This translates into CSVEDPQGANTEAFF.

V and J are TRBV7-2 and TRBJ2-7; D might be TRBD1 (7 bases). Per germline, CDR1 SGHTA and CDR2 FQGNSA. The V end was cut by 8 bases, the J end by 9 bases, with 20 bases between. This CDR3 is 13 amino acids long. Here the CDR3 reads CASRGTASPGQYF. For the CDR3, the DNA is TGTGCCAGCCGCGGGACAGCCTCTCCCGGGCAGTACTTC.

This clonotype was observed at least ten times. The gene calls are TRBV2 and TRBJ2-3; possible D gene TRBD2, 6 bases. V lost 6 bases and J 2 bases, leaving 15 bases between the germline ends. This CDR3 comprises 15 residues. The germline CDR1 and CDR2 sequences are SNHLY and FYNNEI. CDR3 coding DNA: TGTGCCAGCAGCTCCGGGGGAACATACACAGATACGCAGTATTTT. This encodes CASSSGGTYTDTQYF.

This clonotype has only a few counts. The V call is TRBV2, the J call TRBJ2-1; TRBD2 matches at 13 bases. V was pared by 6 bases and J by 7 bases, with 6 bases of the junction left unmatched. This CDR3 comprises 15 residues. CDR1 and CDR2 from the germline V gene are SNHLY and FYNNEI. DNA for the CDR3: TGTGCCAGCAGGAAACTAGCGGGGGGGCCTAATGAGCAGTTCTTC. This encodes CASRKLAGGPNEQFF.

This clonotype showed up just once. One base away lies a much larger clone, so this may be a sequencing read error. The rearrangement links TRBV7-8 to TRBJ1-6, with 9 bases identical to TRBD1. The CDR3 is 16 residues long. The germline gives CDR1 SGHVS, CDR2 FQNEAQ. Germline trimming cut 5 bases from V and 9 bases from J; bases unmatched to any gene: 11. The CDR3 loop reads CASSNRDREDGSPLHF. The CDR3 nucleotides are TGTGCCAGCAGCAACCGGGACAGGGAGGATGGTTCACCCCTCCACTTT.

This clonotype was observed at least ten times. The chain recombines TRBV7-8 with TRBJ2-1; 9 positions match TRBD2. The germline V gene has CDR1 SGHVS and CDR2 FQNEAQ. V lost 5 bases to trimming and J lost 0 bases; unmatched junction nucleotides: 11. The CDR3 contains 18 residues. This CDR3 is CASSATGGSGSSYNEQFF. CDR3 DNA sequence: TGTGCCAGCAGCGCAACTGGCGGTAGCGGGAGCTCCTACAATGAGCAGTTCTTC.

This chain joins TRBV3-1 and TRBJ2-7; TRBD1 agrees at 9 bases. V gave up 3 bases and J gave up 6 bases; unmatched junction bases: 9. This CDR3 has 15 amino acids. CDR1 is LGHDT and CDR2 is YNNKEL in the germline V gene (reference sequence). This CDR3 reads CASSHGRDRAAEQYF. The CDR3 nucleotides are TGTGCCAGCAGCCACGGACGGGACAGGGCGGCCGAGCAGTACTTC.

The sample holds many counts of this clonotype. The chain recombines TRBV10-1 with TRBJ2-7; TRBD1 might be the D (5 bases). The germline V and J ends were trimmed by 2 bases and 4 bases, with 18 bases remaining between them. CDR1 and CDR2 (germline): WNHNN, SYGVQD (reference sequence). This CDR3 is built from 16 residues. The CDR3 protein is CASSENLWGERYEQYF. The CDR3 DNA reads TGCGCCAGCAGTGAGAATTTGTGGGGCGAAAGATACGAGCAGTACTTC.